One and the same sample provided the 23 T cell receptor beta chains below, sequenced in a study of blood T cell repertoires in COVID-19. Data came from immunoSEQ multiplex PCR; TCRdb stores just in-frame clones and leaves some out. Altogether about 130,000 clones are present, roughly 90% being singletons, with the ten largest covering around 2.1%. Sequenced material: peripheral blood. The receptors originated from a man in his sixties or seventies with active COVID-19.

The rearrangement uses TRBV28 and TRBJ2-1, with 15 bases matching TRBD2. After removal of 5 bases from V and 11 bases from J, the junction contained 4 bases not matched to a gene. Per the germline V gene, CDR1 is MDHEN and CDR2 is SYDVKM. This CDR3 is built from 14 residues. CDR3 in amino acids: CASSGGTSGRKQFF. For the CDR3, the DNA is TGTGCCAGCAGTGGGGGGACTAGCGGGAGGAAGCAGTTCTTC.

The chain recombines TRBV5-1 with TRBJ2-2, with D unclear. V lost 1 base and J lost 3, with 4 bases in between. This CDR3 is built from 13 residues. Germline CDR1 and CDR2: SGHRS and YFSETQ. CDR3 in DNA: TGCGCCAGCAGCTTGCTGTACACCGGGGAGCTGTTTTTT. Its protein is CASSLLYTGELFF. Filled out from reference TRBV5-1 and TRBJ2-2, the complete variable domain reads KAGVTQTPRYLIKTRGQQVTLSCSPISGHRSVSWYQQTPGQGLQFLFEYFSETQRNKGNFPGRFSGRQFSNSRSEMNVSTLELGDSALYLCASSLLYTGELFFGEGSRLTVL.

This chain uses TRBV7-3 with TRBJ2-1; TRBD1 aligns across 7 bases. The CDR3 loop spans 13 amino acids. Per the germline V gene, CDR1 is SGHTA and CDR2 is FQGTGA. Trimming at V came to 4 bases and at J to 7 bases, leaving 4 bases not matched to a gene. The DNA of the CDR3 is TGTGCCAGCAGCTCAGAGACAGGGAATGAGCAGTTCTTC. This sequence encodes CASSSETGNEQFF.

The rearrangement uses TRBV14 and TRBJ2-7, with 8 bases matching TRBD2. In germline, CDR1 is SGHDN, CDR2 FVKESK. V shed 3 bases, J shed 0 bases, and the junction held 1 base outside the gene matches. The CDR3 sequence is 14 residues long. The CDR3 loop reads CASSQREVSYEQYF. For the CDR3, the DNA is TGTGCCAGCAGCCAGCGGGAGGTCTCCTACGAGCAGTACTTC.

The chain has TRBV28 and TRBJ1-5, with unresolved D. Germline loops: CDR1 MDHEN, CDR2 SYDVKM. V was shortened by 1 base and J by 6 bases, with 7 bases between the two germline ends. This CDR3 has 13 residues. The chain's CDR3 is CASSLYLLQPQHF. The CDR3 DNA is TGTGCCAGCAGTTTATACCTACTTCAGCCCCAGCATTTT.

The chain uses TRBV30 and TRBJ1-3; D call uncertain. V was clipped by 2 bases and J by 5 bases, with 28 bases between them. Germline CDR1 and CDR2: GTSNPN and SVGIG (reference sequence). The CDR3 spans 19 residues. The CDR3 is CAWSTPTQGPFGVRNTIYF. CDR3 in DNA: TGTGCCTGGAGTACCCCGACTCAAGGTCCCTTCGGGGTGAGAAACACCATATATTTT.

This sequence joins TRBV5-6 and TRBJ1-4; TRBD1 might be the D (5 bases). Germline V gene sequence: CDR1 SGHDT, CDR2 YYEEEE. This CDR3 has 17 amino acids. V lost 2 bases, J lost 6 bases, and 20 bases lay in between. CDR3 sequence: CASSLRRTGGVDEKLFF. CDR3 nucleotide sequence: TGTGCCAGCAGCTTAAGGAGGACCGGGGGGGTTGATGAAAAACTGTTTTTT. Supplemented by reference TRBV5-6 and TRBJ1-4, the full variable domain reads DAGVTQSPTHLIKTRGQQVTLRCSPKSGHDTVSWYQQALGQGPQFIFQYYEEEERQRGNFPDRFSGHQFPNYSSELNVNALLLGDSALYLCASSLRRTGGVDEKLFFGSGTQLSVL.

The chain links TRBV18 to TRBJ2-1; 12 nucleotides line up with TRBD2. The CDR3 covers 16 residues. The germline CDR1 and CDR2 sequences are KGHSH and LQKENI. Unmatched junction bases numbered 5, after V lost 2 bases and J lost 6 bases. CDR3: CASSPTTSGGGNEQFF. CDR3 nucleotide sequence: TGTGCCAGCTCACCAACGACTAGCGGGGGAGGCAATGAGCAGTTCTTC.

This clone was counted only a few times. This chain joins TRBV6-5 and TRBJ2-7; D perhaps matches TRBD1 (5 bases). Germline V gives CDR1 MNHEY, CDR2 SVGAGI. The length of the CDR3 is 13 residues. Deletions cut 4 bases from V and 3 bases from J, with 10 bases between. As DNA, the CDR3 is TGTGCCAGCAGTTCGGCAGGGTTCTACGAGCAGTACTTC. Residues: CASSSAGFYEQYF.

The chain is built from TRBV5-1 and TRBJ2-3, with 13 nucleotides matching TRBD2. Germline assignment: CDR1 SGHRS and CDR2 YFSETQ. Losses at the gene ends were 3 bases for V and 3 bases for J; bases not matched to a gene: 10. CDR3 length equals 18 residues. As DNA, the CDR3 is TGCGCCAGCAGCTCCGGGACTAGCGGGAATCTGTTGACAGATACGCAGTATTTT. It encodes CASSSGTSGNLLTDTQYF.

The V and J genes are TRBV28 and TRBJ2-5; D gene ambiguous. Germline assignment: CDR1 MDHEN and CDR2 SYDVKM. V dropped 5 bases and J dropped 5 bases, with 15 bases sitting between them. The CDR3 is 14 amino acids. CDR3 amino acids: CASSLLHLRETQYF. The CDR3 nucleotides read TGTGCCAGCAGTCTCTTACACCTCAGGGAGACCCAGTACTTC.

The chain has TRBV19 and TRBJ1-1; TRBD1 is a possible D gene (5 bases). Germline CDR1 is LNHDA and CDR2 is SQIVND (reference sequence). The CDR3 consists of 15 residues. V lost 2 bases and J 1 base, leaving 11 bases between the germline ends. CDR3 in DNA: TGTGCCAGTAGTATATCCCCCACAGGGAACACTGAAGCTTTCTTT. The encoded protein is CASSISPTGNTEAFF.

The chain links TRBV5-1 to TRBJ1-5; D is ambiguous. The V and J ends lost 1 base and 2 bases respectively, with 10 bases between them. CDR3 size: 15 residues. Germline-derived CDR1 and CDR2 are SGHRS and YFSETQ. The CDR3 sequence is CASSLSGTGNQPQHF. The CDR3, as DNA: TGCGCCAGCAGCTTGTCTGGCACAGGCAATCAGCCCCAGCATTTT. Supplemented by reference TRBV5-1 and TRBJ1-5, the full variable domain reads KAGVTQTPRYLIKTRGQQVTLSCSPISGHRSVSWYQQTPGQGLQFLFEYFSETQRNKGNFPGRFSGRQFSNSRSEMNVSTLELGDSALYLCASSLSGTGNQPQHFGDGTRLSIL.

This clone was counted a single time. CDR3 region: CASSSWPYNEQFF. DNA of the CDR3: TGTGCCAGCAGCTCCTGGCCATACAATGAGCAGTTCTTC. V usage is TRBV7-3 and J usage is TRBJ2-1; D unclear. From germline, CDR1 is SGHTA and CDR2 FQGTGA. The CDR3 is 13 amino acids. Trimming removed 4 bases from V and 4 bases from J, with 8 bases in between. The full variable domain, in which reference TRBV7-3 and TRBJ2-1 provide the parts outside the CDR3, is GAGVSQTPSNKVTEKGKYVELRCDPISGHTALYWYRQSLGQGPEFLIYFQGTGAADDSGLPNDRFFAVRPEGSVSTLKIQRTERGDSAVYLCASSSWPYNEQFFGPGTRLTVL.

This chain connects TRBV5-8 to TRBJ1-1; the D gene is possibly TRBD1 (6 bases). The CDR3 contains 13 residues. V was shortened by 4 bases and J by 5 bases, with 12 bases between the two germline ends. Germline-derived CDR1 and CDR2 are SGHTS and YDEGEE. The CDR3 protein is CASSLDRETEAFF. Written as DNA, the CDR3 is TGTGCCAGCAGCCTGGACAGAGAGACTGAAGCTTTCTTT.

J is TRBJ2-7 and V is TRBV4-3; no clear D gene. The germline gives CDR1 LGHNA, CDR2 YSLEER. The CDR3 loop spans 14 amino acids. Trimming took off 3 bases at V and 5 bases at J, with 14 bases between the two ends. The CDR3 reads CASSHGTGVNEQYF. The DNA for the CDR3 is TGCGCCAGCAGCCACGGCACCGGAGTAAACGAGCAGTACTTC.

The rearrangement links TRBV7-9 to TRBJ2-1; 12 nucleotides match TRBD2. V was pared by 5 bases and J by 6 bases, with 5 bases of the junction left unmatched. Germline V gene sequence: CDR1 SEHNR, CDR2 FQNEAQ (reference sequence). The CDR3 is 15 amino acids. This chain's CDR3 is CASSPSSGRGNEQFF. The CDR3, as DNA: TGTGCCAGCAGCCCATCTAGCGGGAGGGGCAATGAGCAGTTCTTC.

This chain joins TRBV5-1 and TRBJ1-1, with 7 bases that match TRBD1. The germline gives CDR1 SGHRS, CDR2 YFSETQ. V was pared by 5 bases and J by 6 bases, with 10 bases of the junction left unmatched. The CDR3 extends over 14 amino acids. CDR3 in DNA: TGCGCCAGCAGTTACAGGGGAAGTGGTCCTGAAGCTTTCTTT. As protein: CASSYRGSGPEAFF.

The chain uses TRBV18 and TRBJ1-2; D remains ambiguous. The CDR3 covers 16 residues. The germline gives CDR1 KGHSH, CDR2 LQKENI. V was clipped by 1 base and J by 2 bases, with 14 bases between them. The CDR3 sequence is CASSPQASDFNYGYTF. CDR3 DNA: TGTGCCAGCTCACCACAGGCGTCAGACTTCAACTATGGCTACACCTTC.

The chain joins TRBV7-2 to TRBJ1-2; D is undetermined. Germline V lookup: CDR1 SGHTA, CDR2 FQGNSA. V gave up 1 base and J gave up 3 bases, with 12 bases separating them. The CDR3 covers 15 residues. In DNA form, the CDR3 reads TGTGCCAGCAGCTTAGGGCCCCCTCCAGACTATGGCTACACCTTC. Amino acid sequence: CASSLGPPPDYGYTF.

CDR3 DNA: TGTGCCAGCAGTCAGGTAGCGCGCTACGAGCAGTACTTC. It yields the protein CASSQVARYEQYF. The chain recombines TRBV27 with TRBJ2-7; tentatively, D is TRBD2 (5 bases). The germline gives CDR1 MNHEY, CDR2 SMNVEV (reference sequence). V was clipped by 5 bases and J by 3 bases, with 11 bases between them. The CDR3 has 13 residues.

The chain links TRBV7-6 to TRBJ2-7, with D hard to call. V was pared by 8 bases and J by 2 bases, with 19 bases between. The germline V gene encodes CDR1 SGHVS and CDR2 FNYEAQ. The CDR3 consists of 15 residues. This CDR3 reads CASLRGPEFTYEQYF. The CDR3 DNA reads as TGTGCCAGCCTGCGAGGTCCGGAGTTTACCTACGAGCAGTACTTC.

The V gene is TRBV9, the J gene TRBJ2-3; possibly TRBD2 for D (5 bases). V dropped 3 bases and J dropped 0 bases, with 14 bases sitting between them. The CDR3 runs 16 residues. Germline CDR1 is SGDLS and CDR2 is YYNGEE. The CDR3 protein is CASSEDLAVSTDTQYF. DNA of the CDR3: TGTGCCAGCAGCGAAGACCTAGCAGTTAGCACAGATACGCAGTATTTT.